This T cell receptor (beta chain) originates from a study of cytomegalovirus exposure and HLA in healthy donors. This PCR relied on a set of 60 Vbeta primers and 13 Jbeta primers. Per the authors' pipeline: In a later analysis, the count reached 82 million or so unique TCR beta chains, with about 9.9 million shared. Clones were read by immunoSEQ multiplex PCR, and TCRdb kept only the in-frame ones, dropping some. V, J and clone size reflect that table, while D and trimming were determined from the DNA. The data hold 150,000 to 200,000 clones, with 81% observed a single time. The germline V gene has CDR1 LGHNA and CDR2 YSLEER. V trimming: 0 bases; J trimming: 8 bases; junction bases outside the gene matches: 9. The CDR3 is 16 amino acids. This clone was seen once. Antigen: not known. General study findings and limits: A later analysis showed that HLA-associated TCR beta chains had undergone more clonal expansion than equally common others. TCR association rates varied by HLA locus in a later analysis, with DRB1 highest and HLA-C lowest.

Sequenced input: PBMCs. This receptor was identified in a man aged 18 to 30 in good health and CMV-seronegative. The rearrangement joins TRBV4-3 to TRBJ2-1; 8 bases map to TRBD2. DNA for the CDR3: TGCGCCAGCAGCCAAGATCACTGGACTAGCAACCATGAGCAGTTCTTC. This encodes CASSQDHWTSNHEQFF.